This TCR beta chain was documented in a study of shared clonotypes between healthy human individuals. CD4+ cell separation produced CD45RA+ naive and CD45RA-negative memory subsets. Generated by immunoSEQ multiplex PCR, the TCRdb table keeps only in-frame clones and is missing some. Here the sample spans approximately 1.1 million clones, approximately 80% being singletons. Germline CDR1 and CDR2: ENHRY and SYGVKD. The CDR3 sequence is 15 residues long. V was pared by 9 bases and J by 4 bases, with 9 bases of the junction left unmatched. The chain couples TRBV10-3 to TRBJ2-2; TRBD2 matches at 9 bases. The TCR comes from a man younger than 35 in good health. Some clones in this sample may be carry-over from other donors' samples. Input material: memory CD4+ T cells from PBMCs. The sample's subset: CD45RA-negative fraction. The DNA of the CDR3 is TGTGCCATTGGGCCGGCTAGCGGGATCACCGGGGAGCTGTTTTTT. Amino acid sequence: CAIGPASGITGELFF.